This paragraph reports one TCR beta chain. Its recognized antigen is unknown. The input lacks base qualities; no much larger clone sits a single base away. The receptor library was made with PCR. The reads were generated on an Illumina HiSeq 2500. TCR library preparation used molecular barcoding, with unique molecular identifiers applied to normalize quantification of the TCRbeta repertoire. The public reads were reprocessed in TCRdb via fastp at Q25 and MiXCR, keeping in-frame beta chains. Entries are consolidated by CDR3 protein sequence, retaining the most common genes and DNA. For this sample there are about 470,000 distinct CDR3 sequences; 43% appear just once. Of the sample, 25% to 30% is held by the ten largest clones. The source of the sample is a study of T-cell reconstitution after alpha-beta-depleted transplantation in children listed by TCRdb under 2016. Regarding the research as a whole: Using TCR repertoire profiling, the study quantitatively followed how T-cell immune reconstitution unfolded in children after TCRalphabeta/CD19-depleted allogeneic hematopoietic cell transplantation. Findings and caveats that apply to the study as a whole: The apparently early alphabetaT-cell count recovery about two months after transplant was reportedly dependent on only several hundred rapidly expanded clones derived from non-depleted graft cells. The frequencies of hyperexpanded clones fell over the following months, and after one year, T-cell counts and TCRbeta diversity were mostly attributed to newly produced T cells. In some patients, the high TCRbeta diversity seen at day 60 was put down to recipient T cells and intrathymic progenitors that had survived conditioning.

Read against the paper, the sample's treatment or condition label means: allogeneic hematopoietic cell transplantation with graft depleted of TCRalphabeta T cells and CD19 B cells. The children who served as transplant recipients had been given grafts of TCRalphabeta/CD19-depleted allogeneic hematopoietic cells. As encoded in the germline V gene, CDR1 is SGHRS while CDR2 is YFSETQ. The V and J ends are trimmed by 0 bases and 8 bases, leaving 6 bases between them. Reading from cysteine to phenylalanine, the CDR3 counts 12 amino acids. The only DNA kept is the CDR3, 36 bases in frame from the first base.

The rearrangement combines TRBV5-1 with TRBJ2-1; the D gene identity is not certain. The material sequenced was PBMCs, taken before TCRalphabeta/CD19-depleted stem cell transplant. This sequence was found in a girl between 2 and 10 years old with aplastic anemia, due to receive a stem cell transplant. The nucleotides read TGCGCCAGCAGCTTGGCCCCTGATGAGCAGTTCTTC. The encoded protein is CASSLAPDEQFF. Joined to the reference TRBV5-1 and TRBJ2-1 proteins, this CDR3 gives the full variable domain: KAGVTQTPRYLIKTRGQQVTLSCSPISGHRSVSWYQQTPGQGLQFLFEYFSETQRNKGNFPGRFSGRQFSNSRSEMNVSTLELGDSALYLCASSLAPDEQFFGPGTRLTVL.